A selection of T cell receptor beta chains follows, all from one sample in a study of yellow fever vaccine responses in identical twins. TCRdb re-called the RT-PCR reads through MiXCR, storing one row per CDR3 protein. The sample lists roughly 1,100 distinct CDR3 sequences, 84% occurring once. Sample: T cells from blood (PBMCs), unsorted or a sorted subset (not recorded which), taken before or after yellow fever vaccination (not recorded which). Receptors were obtained from a female donor who received the yellow fever vaccine. Both conserved end residues are part of each CDR3. The order of the fields is J gene, V gene, D gene, clone size, CDR3 DNA, CDR3 protein. The D gene is left open where the match is weak. The listing skips clone size in some rows; elsewhere it reads once, few, many or a size class.

TRBJ2-1 TRBV9 TRBD2 NA TGTGCCAGCAGCGTAGGGGACTACCTTTACAATGAGCAGTTCTTC CASSVGDYLYNEQFF
TRBJ2-7 TRBV6-5 NA NA TGTCCCAGCAATTGGGGCGAGCAGTACTTC CPSNWGEQYF
TRBJ2-1 TRBV11-1 NA NA TGTGCCAGCAGCTTATTGGTTGGCAATAATGAGCAGTTCTTC CASSLLVGNNEQFF
TRBJ2-7 TRBV20-1 NA NA TGCAGTGCTAGAGATTTACTTTCTTCCTACGAGCAGTACTTC CSARDLLSSYEQYF
TRBJ1-5 TRBV9 NA NA TGTGCCAGCAGCGTATCCATCGATCAGCCCCAGCATTTT CASSVSIDQPQHF
TRBJ2-1 TRBV20-1 NA few TGCAGTGCTAGAGGAAGCGGTCAACCCAATGAGCAGTTCTTC CSARGSGQPNEQFF
TRBJ2-7 TRBV20-1 NA NA TGCAGTGCTGACCGGGACACCTACGAGCAGTACTTC CSADRDTYEQYF
TRBJ2-1 TRBV6-5 TRBD2 few TGTGCCAGCAGTTCCACTAGCGGACTATACAATGAGCAGTTCTTC CASSSTSGLYNEQFF
TRBJ2-1 TRBV6-1 TRBD1 NA TGTGCCAGCAGTCTTGGACAGGCGAGGATAATGGATGAGCAGTTCTTC CASSLGQARIMDEQFF
TRBJ1-2 TRBV5-5 NA NA TGTGCCAGCAGCCCGCCGGATATTATCTATGGCTACACCTTC CASSPPDIIYGYTF
TRBJ1-1 TRBV6-1 NA NA TGTGCCAGCAGTGAAGTGGTGGACACTGTCGAGGCTTTCTTT CASSEVVDTVEAFF
TRBJ2-1 TRBV30 NA NA TGTGCCTGGAAGGACTACGATGAGCAGTTCTTC CAWKDYDEQFF
TRBJ2-3 TRBV12-3/TRBV12-4 NA few TGTGCCAGCACTAGGGGGACCCTTGACTCAGATACGCAGTATTTT CASTRGTLDSDTQYF
TRBJ1-1 TRBV4-1 NA NA TGCGCCAGCAGCTATCGTTCAGGGATGATGAACACTGAAGCTTTCTTT CASSYRSGMMNTEAFF
TRBJ2-5 TRBV5-8 NA NA TGTGCCAGCAGCTTTTACGGACAAGAGACCCAGTACTTC CASSFYGQETQYF
TRBJ2-3 TRBV5-4 TRBD2 NA TGTGCCAGCAGCTTGAGTGGGGAGGGCTTCACAGATACGCAGTATTTT CASSLSGEGFTDTQYF
TRBJ2-7 TRBV4-1 TRBD2 few TGCGCCAGCAGCCAGAGGACTAGCTCCTACGAGCAGTACTTC CASSQRTSSYEQYF
TRBJ2-7 TRBV21-1 NA once TGTGCCAGCAGGAAAGCGGGACTAGGGTCCTACGAGCAGTACTTC CASRKAGLGSYEQYF
TRBJ2-1 TRBV11-2 TRBD2 NA TGTGCCAGCAGCTTAGATCGACTAGCGCTCAGGAATGAGCAGTTCTTC CASSLDRLALRNEQFF
TRBJ1-2 TRBV4-2 NA few TGTGCCAGCAGCCTCCGGGACGATGGCTACACCTTC CASSLRDDGYTF
TRBJ2-3 TRBV10-3 TRBD1 NA TGTGCCATCAGTGCGAGACAGGGGGAAGATACGCAGTATTTT CAISARQGEDTQYF
TRBJ2-5 TRBV6-5 NA NA TGTGCCAGCAGTTACTCGACTTCGCGGACAGACCAAGAGACCCAGTACTTC CASSYSTSRTDQETQYF
TRBJ1-1 TRBV27 NA NA TGCACCAGCAGTTTAAAAGCTTTCTTT CTSSLKAFF
TRBJ2-3 TRBV6-1 TRBD2 NA TGTGCCAGCAGTGAACTGGCGGGAGGGCCCGATACGCAGTATTTT CASSELAGGPDTQYF
TRBJ2-7 TRBV4-1 NA NA TGCGCCAGCAGCCAAGAGACCTACGAGCAGTACTTC CASSQETYEQYF
TRBJ1-5 TRBV11-2 NA NA TGTGCCAGCAGCCCCGGGGGGTACCAGCCCCAGCATTTT CASSPGGYQPQHF
TRBJ1-2 TRBV6-1 NA NA TGTGCCAGCTTTCGGGAGGGGCCTAACTATGGCTACACCTTC CASFREGPNYGYTF
TRBJ2-1 TRBV7-7 NA once TGTGCTAGCAGCCCCCTTAGAGGAGGCAATGAGCAGTTCTTC CASSPLRGGNEQFF
TRBJ2-3 TRBV11-3 TRBD2 NA TGTGCCAGCAGCTTAGGTCTTCGCGGGGGAAGGGGAGATACGCAGTATTTT CASSLGLRGGRGDTQYF
TRBJ2-1 TRBV6-2/TRBV6-3 NA NA TGTGCCAGCAGTTACTCAGCGAGCTACAATGAGCAGTTCTTC CASSYSASYNEQFF
TRBJ1-1 TRBV6-5 NA NA TGTGCCAGCAGTTACTCGACGGGTGGGTTGGGCACTGAAGCTTTCTTT CASSYSTGGLGTEAFF
TRBJ1-2 TRBV10-3 NA few TGTGCCATCAGTGACAAACAGGTTCATGGCTACACCTTC CAISDKQVHGYTF
TRBJ1-1 TRBV30 NA NA TGTGCCGGAGGCCCCAGCGGGGTGAACACTGAAGCTTTCTTT CAGGPSGVNTEAFF
TRBJ2-3 TRBV4-2 TRBD2 NA TGTGCCAGCAGCCAAGAACTAGCGGGAGTGCCAGATACGCAGTATTTT CASSQELAGVPDTQYF
TRBJ2-2 TRBV4-3 NA NA TGCGCCAGCAGCCAAACGGCCAACACCGGGGAGCTGTTTTTT CASSQTANTGELFF
TRBJ2-1 TRBV12-3/TRBV12-4 TRBD1 NA TGTGCCAGCAGTTCCCAGCAGGGGGCGGGTAATGAGCAGTTCTTC CASSSQQGAGNEQFF
TRBJ1-3 TRBV4-1 NA NA TGCGCCAGCAGCCAAGGTCAGGGGACCGGAAACACCATATATTTT CASSQGQGTGNTIYF
TRBJ2-5 TRBV20-1 NA NA TGCAGTGCTTTCGGGGGGACCCAGTACTTC CSAFGGTQYF
TRBJ2-1 TRBV19 TRBD2 NA TGTGCCAGCCAACTTAGCGGGGGCTCCTACAATGAGCAGTTCTTC CASQLSGGSYNEQFF
TRBJ1-2 TRBV7-9 NA NA TGTGCCAGCACCCCGGGGACGCAGAACTATGGCTACACCTTC CASTPGTQNYGYTF
TRBJ1-6 TRBV5-3 NA NA TGTGCCAAACGGGTTGAGTGGAATTCACCCCTCCACTTT CAKRVEWNSPLHF
TRBJ2-7 TRBV14 NA NA TGTGCCAGCAGCCAAGCTTTCGGCTTTTGGACACCCTACGAGCAGTACTTC CASSQAFGFWTPYEQYF
TRBJ2-3 TRBV12-3/TRBV12-4 NA NA TGTGCCAGCCTTTCTCGGGGATTCACAGATACGCAGTATTTT CASLSRGFTDTQYF
TRBJ1-1 TRBV5-1 NA NA TGCGCCAGCAGCTGGGGGGAGGCCACTGAAGCTTTCTTT CASSWGEATEAFF
TRBJ2-1 TRBV11-2 TRBD2 once TGTGCCAGCAGCTTATATTCCGGTAGCGGGCGTGAGCAGTTCTTC CASSLYSGSGREQFF